This T cell receptor beta chain was captured by sequencing in a study of molecular identifiers for immune sequencing clone quantification. TCRdb re-called the PCR reads with MiXCR, one entry per CDR3 protein. Among about 640,000 distinct CDR3 sequences listed, just under 20% were seen once. This clonotype was seen ten or more times. Germline V CDR1 and CDR2: MDHEN, SYDVKM. This CDR3 has 14 residues. Trimming took off 5 bases at V and 4 bases at J, with 11 bases between the two ends. The chain combines TRBV28 with TRBJ2-2; perhaps TRBD2 as D (6 bases). The specimen was naive CD8+ T cells from blood, with Jurkat cell RNA spiked in. Subset noted: FACS-sorted CD8+CD4-CCR7+CD45RA+ naive T cells. The receptor was derived from a human donor in good health. Some libraries in this study had Jurkat cell RNA spiked in. CDR3 loop: CASSRTEGTGELFF. Here the CDR3 DNA reads TGTGCCAGCAGTAGGACGGAGGGCACCGGGGAGCTGTTTTTT.